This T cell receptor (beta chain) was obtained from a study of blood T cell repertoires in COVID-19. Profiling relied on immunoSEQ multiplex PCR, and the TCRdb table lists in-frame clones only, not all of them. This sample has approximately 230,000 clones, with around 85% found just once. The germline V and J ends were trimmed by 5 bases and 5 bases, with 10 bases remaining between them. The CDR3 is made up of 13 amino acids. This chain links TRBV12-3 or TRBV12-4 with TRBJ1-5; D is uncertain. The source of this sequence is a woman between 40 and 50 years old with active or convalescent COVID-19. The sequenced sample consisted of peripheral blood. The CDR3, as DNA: TGTGCCAGCAGTCTCGCTCGCGATCAGCCCCAGCATTTT. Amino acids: CASSLARDQPQHF.